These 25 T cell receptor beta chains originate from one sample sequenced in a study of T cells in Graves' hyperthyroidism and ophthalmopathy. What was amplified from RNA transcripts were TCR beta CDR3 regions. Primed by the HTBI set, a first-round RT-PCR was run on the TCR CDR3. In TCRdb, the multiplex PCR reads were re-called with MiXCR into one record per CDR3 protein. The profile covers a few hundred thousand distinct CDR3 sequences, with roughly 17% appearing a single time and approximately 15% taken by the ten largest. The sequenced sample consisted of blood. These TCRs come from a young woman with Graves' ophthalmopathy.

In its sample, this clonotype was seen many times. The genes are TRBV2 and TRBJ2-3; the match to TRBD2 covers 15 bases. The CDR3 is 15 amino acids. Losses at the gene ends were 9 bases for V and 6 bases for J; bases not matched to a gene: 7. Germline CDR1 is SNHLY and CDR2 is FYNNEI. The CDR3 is CAREGLAGGGDTQYF. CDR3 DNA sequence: TGTGCCAGAGAGGGACTAGCGGGAGGAGGGGATACGCAGTATTTT.

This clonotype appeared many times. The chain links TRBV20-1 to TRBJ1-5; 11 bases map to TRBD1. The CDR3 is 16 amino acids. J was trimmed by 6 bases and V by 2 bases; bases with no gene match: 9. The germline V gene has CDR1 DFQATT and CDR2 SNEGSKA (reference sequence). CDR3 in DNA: TGCAGTGCTAGATCCAGGACAGGGGGCGGTGGTCAGCCCCAGCATTTT. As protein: CSARSRTGGGGQPQHF.

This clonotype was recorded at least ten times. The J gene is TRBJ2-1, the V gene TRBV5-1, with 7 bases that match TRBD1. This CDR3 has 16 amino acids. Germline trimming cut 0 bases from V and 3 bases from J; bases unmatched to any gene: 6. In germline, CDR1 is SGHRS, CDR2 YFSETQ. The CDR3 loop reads CASSLDRGTNYNEQFF. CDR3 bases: TGCGCCAGCAGCTTGGACAGGGGTACGAACTACAATGAGCAGTTCTTC.

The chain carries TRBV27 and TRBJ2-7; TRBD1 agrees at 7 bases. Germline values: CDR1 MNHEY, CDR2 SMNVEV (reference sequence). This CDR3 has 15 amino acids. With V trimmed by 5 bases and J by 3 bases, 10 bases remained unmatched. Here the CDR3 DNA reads TGTGCCAGCAGTCCGACAGGGAATCTACTCTACGAGCAGTACTTC. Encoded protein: CASSPTGNLLYEQYF.

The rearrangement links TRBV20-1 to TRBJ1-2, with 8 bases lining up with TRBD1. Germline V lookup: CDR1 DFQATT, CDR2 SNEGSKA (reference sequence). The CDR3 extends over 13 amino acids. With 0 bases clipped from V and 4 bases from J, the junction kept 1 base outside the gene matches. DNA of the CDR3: TGCAGTGCTAGAGAAGACAGGGGCTATGGCTACACCTTC. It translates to CSAREDRGYGYTF.

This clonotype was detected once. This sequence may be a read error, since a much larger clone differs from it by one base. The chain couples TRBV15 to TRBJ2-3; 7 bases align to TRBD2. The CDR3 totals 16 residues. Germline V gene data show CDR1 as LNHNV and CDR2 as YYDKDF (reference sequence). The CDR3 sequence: CTTSREAAGGTDTQYF. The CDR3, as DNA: TGTACCACCAGCAGAGAGGCGGCGGGGGGCACAGATACGCAGTATTTT.

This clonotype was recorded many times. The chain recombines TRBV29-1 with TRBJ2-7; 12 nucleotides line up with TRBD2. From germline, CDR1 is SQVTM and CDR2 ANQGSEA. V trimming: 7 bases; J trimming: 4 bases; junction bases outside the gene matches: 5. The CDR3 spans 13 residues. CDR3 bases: TGCAGCGCCGCACTAGCGGGAGGTTACGAGCAGTACTTC. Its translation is CSAALAGGYEQYF.

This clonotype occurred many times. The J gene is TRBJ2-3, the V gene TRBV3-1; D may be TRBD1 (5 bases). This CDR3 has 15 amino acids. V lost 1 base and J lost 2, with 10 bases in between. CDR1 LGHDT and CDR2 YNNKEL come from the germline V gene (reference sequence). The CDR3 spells CASSQAGHHTDTQYF. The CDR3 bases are TGTGCCAGCAGCCAAGCCGGACACCACACAGATACGCAGTATTTT.

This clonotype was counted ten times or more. CDR3 in DNA: TGTGCCAGCAGCTCCATCATGGACAGGGGTACCACAGATACGCAGTATTTT. Translation gives CASSSIMDRGTTDTQYF. The J gene is TRBJ2-3, the V gene TRBV13; 9 bases align to TRBD1. Germline CDR1 is PRHDT and CDR2 is FYEKMQ (reference sequence). CDR3 length: 17 residues. Unmatched junction bases numbered 10, after V lost 4 bases and J lost 2 bases.

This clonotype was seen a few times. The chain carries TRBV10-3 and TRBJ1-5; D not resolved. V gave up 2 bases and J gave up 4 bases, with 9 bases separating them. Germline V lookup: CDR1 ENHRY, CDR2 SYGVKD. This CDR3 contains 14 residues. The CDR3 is CAISERMLNQPQHF. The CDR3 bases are TGTGCCATCAGTGAGAGAATGTTAAATCAGCCCCAGCATTTT.

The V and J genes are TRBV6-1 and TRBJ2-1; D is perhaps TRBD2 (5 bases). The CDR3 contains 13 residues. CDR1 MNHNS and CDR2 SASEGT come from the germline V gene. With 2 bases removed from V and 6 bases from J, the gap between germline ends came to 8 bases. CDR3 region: CASSERGGNEQFF. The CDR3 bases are TGTGCCAGCAGTGAACGGGGTGGCAATGAGCAGTTCTTC.

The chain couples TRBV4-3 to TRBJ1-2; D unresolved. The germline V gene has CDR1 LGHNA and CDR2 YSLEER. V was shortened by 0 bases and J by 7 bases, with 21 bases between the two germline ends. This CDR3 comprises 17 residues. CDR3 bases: TGCGCCAGCAGCCAAGATTTGGCCACCCTAGGATCGAGTGGCTACACCTTC. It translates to CASSQDLATLGSSGYTF.

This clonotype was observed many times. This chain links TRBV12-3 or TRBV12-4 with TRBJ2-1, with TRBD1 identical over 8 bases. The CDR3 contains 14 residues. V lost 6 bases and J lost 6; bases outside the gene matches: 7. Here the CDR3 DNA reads TGTGCCAGCAGGGGGACAGGAAGGGGCAATGAGCAGTTCTTC. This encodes CASRGTGRGNEQFF.

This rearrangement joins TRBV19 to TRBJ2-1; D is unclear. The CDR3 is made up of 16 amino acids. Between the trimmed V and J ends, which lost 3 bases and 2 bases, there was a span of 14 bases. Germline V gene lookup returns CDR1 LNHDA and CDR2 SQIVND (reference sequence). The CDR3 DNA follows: TGTGCCAGTAGTATCCCAAGACTGTCAACCTACAATGAGCAGTTCTTC. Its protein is CASSIPRLSTYNEQFF.

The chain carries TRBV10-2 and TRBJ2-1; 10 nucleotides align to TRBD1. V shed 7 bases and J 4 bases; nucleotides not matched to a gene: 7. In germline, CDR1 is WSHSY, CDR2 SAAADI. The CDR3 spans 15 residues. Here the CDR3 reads CASTTGTGVYNEQFF. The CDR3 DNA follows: TGCGCCAGCACTACCGGGACAGGGGTTTACAATGAGCAGTTCTTC.

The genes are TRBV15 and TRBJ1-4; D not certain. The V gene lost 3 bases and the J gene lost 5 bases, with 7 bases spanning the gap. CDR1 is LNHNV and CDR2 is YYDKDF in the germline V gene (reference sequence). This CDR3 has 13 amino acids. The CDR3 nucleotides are TGTGCCACCAGCAGGAGCGTCAATGAAAAACTGTTTTTT. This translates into CATSRSVNEKLFF.

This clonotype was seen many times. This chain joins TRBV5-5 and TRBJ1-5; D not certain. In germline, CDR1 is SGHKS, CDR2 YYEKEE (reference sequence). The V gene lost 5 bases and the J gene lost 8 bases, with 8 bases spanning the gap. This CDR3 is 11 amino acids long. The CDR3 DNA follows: TGTGCCAGCAGACCGAAGGAGCCCCAGCATTTT. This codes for CASRPKEPQHF.

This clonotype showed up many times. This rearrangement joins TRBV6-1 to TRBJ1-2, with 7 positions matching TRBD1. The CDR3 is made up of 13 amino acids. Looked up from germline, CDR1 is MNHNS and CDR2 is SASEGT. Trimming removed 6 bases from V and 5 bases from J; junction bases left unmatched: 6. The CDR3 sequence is CASRDRDRYGYTF. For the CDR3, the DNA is TGTGCCAGCAGGGACCGGGACAGATATGGCTACACCTTC.

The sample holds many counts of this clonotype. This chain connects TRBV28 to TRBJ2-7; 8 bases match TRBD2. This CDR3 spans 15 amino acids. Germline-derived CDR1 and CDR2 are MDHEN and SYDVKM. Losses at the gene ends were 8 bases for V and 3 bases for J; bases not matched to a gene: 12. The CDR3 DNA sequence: TGTGCCAGCTGCCCAGACAAGGGACTAGTCTACGAGCAGTACTTC. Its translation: CASCPDKGLVYEQYF.

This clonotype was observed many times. The CDR3 DNA reads as TGTGCCAGCCTACTTCTAGCGGGGGGGCCCTACGAGCAGTACTTC. It yields the protein CASLLLAGGPYEQYF. The chain employs TRBV2 and TRBJ2-7; 12 bases map to TRBD2. The CDR3 is 15 residues long. The V gene's germline CDR1 is SNHLY and CDR2 FYNNEI. V was clipped by 8 bases and J by 2 bases; unmatched bases: 7.

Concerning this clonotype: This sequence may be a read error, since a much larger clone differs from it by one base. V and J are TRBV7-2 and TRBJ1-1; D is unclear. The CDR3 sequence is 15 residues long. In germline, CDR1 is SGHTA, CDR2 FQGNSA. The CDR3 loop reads CARSPRLGKNTEAFF. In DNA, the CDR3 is TGTGCCCGCAGCCCCCGTCTGGGGAAGAACACTGAAGCTTTCTTT.

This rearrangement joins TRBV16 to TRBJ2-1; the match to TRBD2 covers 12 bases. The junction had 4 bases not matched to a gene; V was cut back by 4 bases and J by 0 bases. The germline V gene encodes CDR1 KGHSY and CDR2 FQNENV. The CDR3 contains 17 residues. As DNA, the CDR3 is TGTGCCAGCAGCCGCACTAGCGGGGGGTACTCCTACAATGAGCAGTTCTTC. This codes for CASSRTSGGYSYNEQFF.

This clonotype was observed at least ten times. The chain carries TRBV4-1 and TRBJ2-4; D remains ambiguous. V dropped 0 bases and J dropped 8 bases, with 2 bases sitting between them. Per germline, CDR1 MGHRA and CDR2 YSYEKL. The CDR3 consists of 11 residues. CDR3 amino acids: CASSQDHIQYF. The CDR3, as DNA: TGCGCCAGCAGCCAAGATCACATTCAGTACTTC.

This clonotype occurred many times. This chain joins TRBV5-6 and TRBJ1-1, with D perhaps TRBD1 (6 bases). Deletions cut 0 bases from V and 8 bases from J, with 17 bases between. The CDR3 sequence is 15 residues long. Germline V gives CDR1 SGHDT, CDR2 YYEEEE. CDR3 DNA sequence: TGTGCCAGCAGCTTGGGCCAGGGGACATCTTGGGAAGCTTTCTTT. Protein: CASSLGQGTSWEAFF.

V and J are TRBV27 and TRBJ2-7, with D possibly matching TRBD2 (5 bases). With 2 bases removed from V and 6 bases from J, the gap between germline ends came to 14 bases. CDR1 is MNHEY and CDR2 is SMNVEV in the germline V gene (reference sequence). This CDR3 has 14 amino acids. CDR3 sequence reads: CASSLGGGLVEQYF. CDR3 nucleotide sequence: TGTGCCAGCAGTTTAGGCGGCGGGCTCGTCGAGCAGTACTTC.